This TCR beta chain was identified in a study of PD-L1 blockade in urothelial cancer. Whole-study context: Male sex and bladder-origin urothelial cancer characterized twenty-five of the 29 patients. Blood samples had a median of 141,255 T cells.

Deletions cut 5 bases from V and 2 bases from J, with 6 bases between. This CDR3 comprises 12 residues. The germline gives CDR1 MGHRA, CDR2 YSYEKL. Each patient presented with locally advanced or metastatic urothelial carcinoma. Every patient provided from 1 to 8 samples, collected pretreatment and on-treatment. Here immunoSEQ multiplex PCR was the method, and the copy in TCRdb shows in-frame clones only, minus some. The profile shows under 30,000 clones, 80% to 85% of them singletons. This chain joins TRBV4-1 and TRBJ2-5; D is undetermined. This sequence originates from a man over 45 with urothelial cancer. Sequencing was performed on PBMCs, taken around atezolizumab (anti-PD-L1) treatment. The CDR3 reads CASSFPQETQYF. CDR3 sequence (DNA): TGCGCCAGCAGCTTCCCTCAAGAGACCCAGTACTTC.